The 16 T cell receptor beta chains below come from one sample, sequenced in a study of blood T cell repertoires in COVID-19. Libraries were prepared by immunoSEQ multiplex PCR; TCRdb keeps only in-frame clonotypes and omits some of them. The top ten hold approximately 3% of the sample, which has 80,000 to 90,000 clones, approximately 85% seen once. Sample: peripheral blood. Receptors were obtained from a woman at least 80 years old with COVID-19, enrolled during active disease.

The chain carries TRBV2 and TRBJ2-4; the match to TRBD2 covers 7 bases. CDR3 size: 13 residues. Losses at the gene ends were 5 bases for V and 8 bases for J; bases not matched to a gene: 6. Looked up from germline, CDR1 is SNHLY and CDR2 is FYNNEI. CDR3 sequence (DNA): TGTGCCAGCAGTCGGACTAGGCGGGACATTCAGTACTTC. Its translation: CASSRTRRDIQYF.

The chain's CDR3 is CASSNGQATGELFF. As DNA, the CDR3 is TGTGCCAGCAGCAACGGACAGGCCACCGGGGAGCTGTTTTTT. The J gene is TRBJ2-2, the V gene TRBV7-3, with 7 bases fitting TRBD1. This CDR3 has 14 residues. The germline V gene encodes CDR1 SGHTA and CDR2 FQGTGA. After removal of 5 bases from V and 4 bases from J, the junction contained 4 bases not matched to a gene.

The chain employs TRBV5-4 and TRBJ2-5, with TRBD2 matching 9 bases. CDR3 length: 15 residues. J was trimmed by 4 bases and V by 1 base; bases with no gene match: 5. The germline V gene has CDR1 SGHNT and CDR2 YYREEE (reference sequence). This chain's CDR3 is CASSLKRGALETQYF. CDR3 DNA: TGTGCCAGCAGCTTGAAGCGGGGGGCCCTAGAGACCCAGTACTTC.

The chain employs TRBV18 and TRBJ1-4; TRBD1 agrees at 7 bases. V dropped 7 bases and J dropped 6; count of bases not matched to a gene: 5. CDR3 length equals 13 residues. Germline V gene data show CDR1 as KGHSH and CDR2 as LQKENI. The chain's CDR3 is CASFRGPDEKLFF. CDR3 in DNA: TGTGCCAGCTTTAGGGGGCCGGATGAAAAACTGTTTTTT.

This clone was recorded only once. The chain is built from TRBV11-2 and TRBJ2-5; a possible D gene is TRBD2 (6 bases). Per germline, CDR1 SGHAT and CDR2 FQNNGV. CDR3 length: 15 amino acids. Trimming left V 4 bases short and J 4 bases short, with 16 bases between. The CDR3, as DNA: TGTGCCAGCAGCTCCAGGGCTAGCGAGCGAGAGACCCAGTACTTC. This encodes CASSSRASERETQYF.

The chain has TRBV27 and TRBJ1-2, with D tentatively TRBD1 (6 bases). V was pared by 2 bases and J by 4 bases, with 20 bases between. The CDR3 is 17 residues long. From germline, CDR1 is MNHEY and CDR2 SMNVEV (reference sequence). Written as DNA, the CDR3 is TGTGCCAGCAGTTTACTTTCAGGGGACGGCCTTTTCTATGGCTACACCTTC. It yields the protein CASSLLSGDGLFYGYTF.

This sequence joins TRBV27 and TRBJ2-2; D is possibly TRBD2 (5 bases). This CDR3 comprises 15 residues. Germline V gene sequence: CDR1 MNHEY, CDR2 SMNVEV (reference sequence). V was cut by 7 bases and J by 6 bases, with 18 bases left in between. The DNA for the CDR3 is TGTGCCAGCAATAAATCCCCCTTGGGAGCCGGGGAGCTGTTTTTT. This encodes CASNKSPLGAGELFF.

Only one count was recorded for this clone. This sequence joins TRBV19 and TRBJ2-3, with D perhaps TRBD2 (5 bases). There are 14 residues in the CDR3. The germline V and J ends were trimmed by 6 bases and 2 bases, with 12 bases remaining between them. CDR1 LNHDA and CDR2 SQIVND come from the germline V gene (reference sequence). DNA for the CDR3: TGTGCCAGTAGAAGGGAGATCTACACAGATACGCAGTATTTT. Translating gives CASRREIYTDTQYF.

J is TRBJ1-4 and V is TRBV21-1; TRBD1, as called in the table, went unchecked against the DNA. TRBV21-1 is labeled a pseudogene. This CDR3 is built from 17 residues. Written as DNA, the CDR3 is TGTGCCAGCAGCAAAGGGGACAGGGGGCCTCCTAATGAAAAACTGTTTTTT. This codes for CASSKGDRGPPNEKLFF.

The V call is TRBV15, the J call TRBJ1-3; perhaps TRBD1 as D (6 bases). V was pared by 2 bases and J by 4 bases, with 9 bases between. The CDR3 spans 14 residues. CDR1 and CDR2 from the germline V gene are LNHNV and YYDKDF (reference sequence). The CDR3 reads CATSRSDRGNTIYF. CDR3 in DNA: TGTGCCACCAGCAGATCGGACAGAGGAAACACCATATATTTT.

The chain uses TRBV9 and TRBJ2-1; tentative D call: TRBD1 (6 bases). Germline CDR1 is SGDLS and CDR2 is YYNGEE. V lost 3 bases, J lost 2 bases, and 12 bases lay in between. The CDR3 is made up of 15 amino acids. The CDR3 sequence is CASSGTGNTYNEQFF. CDR3 in DNA: TGTGCCAGCAGCGGAACAGGGAACACCTACAATGAGCAGTTCTTC.

V is TRBV12-5 and J is TRBJ2-2; TRBD1 matches 8 bases. The CDR3 loop spans 17 amino acids. The junction had 15 bases not matched to a gene; V was cut back by 5 bases and J by 7 bases. Germline loops: CDR1 LGHNT, CDR2 FRNRAP. Here the CDR3 DNA reads TGTGCTAGTGGTATCAGGACAGGGTTAGGGTCCTACGGGGAGCTGTTTTTT. Protein: CASGIRTGLGSYGELFF. The full variable domain, with the rest looked up from reference TRBV12-5 and TRBJ2-2, is DARVTQTPRHKVTEMGQEVTMRCQPILGHNTVFWYRQTMMQGLELLAYFRNRAPLDDSGMPKDRFSAEMPDATLATLKIQPSEPRDSAVYFCASGIRTGLGSYGELFFGEGSRLTVL.

This chain links TRBV24-1 with TRBJ1-3; tentative D call: TRBD1 (6 bases). The CDR3 loop spans 16 amino acids. In germline, CDR1 is KGHDR, CDR2 SFDVKD. V was cut by 5 bases and J by 2 bases, with 15 bases left in between. CDR3 region: CATSVLRQVPGNTIYF. CDR3 DNA: TGTGCCACCAGTGTTCTAAGACAGGTGCCTGGAAACACCATATATTTT.

This rearrangement joins TRBV23-1 to TRBJ2-3; 13 nucleotides line up with TRBD2. TRBV23-1 has ORF status, its function being uncertain. Trimming took 2 bases from V and 6 from J; bases not matched to a gene: 11. The CDR3 totals 18 residues. The DNA of the CDR3 is TGCGCCAGCAGTCAACGACTAGCGGGGGGACTATTTCTCGATACGCAGTATTTT. Translating it yields CASSQRLAGGLFLDTQYF.

The CDR3: CASSIRQKQYF. The CDR3 DNA follows: TGTGCCAGCAGCATACGACAGAAGCAGTACTTC. The chain is built from TRBV21-1 and TRBJ2-7; TRBD1 is the table's D call and was not checked against the DNA. TRBV21-1 is tagged as a pseudogene. This CDR3 comprises 11 residues.

V and J are TRBV28 and TRBJ1-2, with D possibly being TRBD1 (6 bases). The CDR3 length is 12 residues. CDR1 and CDR2 (germline): MDHEN, SYDVKM. V gave up 6 bases and J gave up 5 bases, with 10 bases separating them. The CDR3 protein is CASRGTIYGYTF. The CDR3 bases are TGTGCCAGCAGAGGGACAATTTATGGCTACACCTTC.